The 23 T cell receptor beta chains presented below share a single source sample, sequenced in a study of T-cell memory formation after mild COVID-19. TCRdb fed the 5' RACE reads into MiXCR, producing one record per CDR3 protein. This sample yields around 180,000 distinct CDR3 sequences, of which 16% are seen a single time; about 2.1% belongs to the top ten. Sequencing was done on a sample of PBMCs or a T cell subset sorted from them (not recorded which). These receptors were taken from an adult woman who had mild COVID-19 (a few samples of this study predate the infection). Cell type and time point are not known.

The J gene is TRBJ2-2, the V gene TRBV4-1, with D possibly being TRBD2 (5 bases). Germline V gives CDR1 MGHRA, CDR2 YSYEKL. V was trimmed by 4 bases and J by 5 bases, leaving 11 bases between them. This CDR3 is built from 14 residues. Written as DNA, the CDR3 is TGCGCCAGCAGCCTCCACCGGGGTACCGGGGAGCTGTTTTTT. Protein sequence: CASSLHRGTGELFF.

This clonotype was found a few times. The chain carries TRBV12-3 or TRBV12-4 and TRBJ2-3; D is undetermined. This CDR3 spans 15 amino acids. The V end lost 2 bases, the J end lost 0 bases, and 9 bases lay between the germline ends. DNA for the CDR3: TGTGCCAGCAGTTTACAGGCTACTAGCACAGATACGCAGTATTTT. The encoded protein is CASSLQATSTDTQYF.

This sequence joins TRBV3-1 and TRBJ1-4; D unresolved. Between the trimmed V and J ends, which lost 4 bases and 5 bases, there was a span of 14 bases. Germline CDR1 LGHDT, CDR2 YNNKEL (reference sequence). The CDR3 totals 15 residues. The CDR3 reads CASSPGQAKNEKLFF. In DNA form, the CDR3 reads TGTGCCAGCAGCCCTGGTCAGGCGAAGAATGAAAAACTGTTTTTT.

In this sample, this clonotype turned up a few times. The V gene is TRBV4-1, the J gene TRBJ2-3; D is ambiguous. V dropped 6 bases and J dropped 2 bases, with 15 bases sitting between them. CDR1 MGHRA and CDR2 YSYEKL come from the germline V gene. The CDR3 is 15 residues long. The CDR3 region is CASRKTVGITDTQYF. CDR3 coding DNA: TGCGCCAGCAGAAAAACCGTAGGTATCACAGATACGCAGTATTTT.

The chain uses TRBV30 and TRBJ2-1, with TRBD2 as a possible D gene (6 bases). Trimming took off 3 bases at V and 6 bases at J, with 15 bases between the two ends. This CDR3 region has 14 residues. The germline CDR1 and CDR2 sequences are GTSNPN and SVGIG (reference sequence). The CDR3 coding sequence is TGTGCCTGGAGGCGGCGGGGAGGTGCCAATGAGCAGTTCTTC. This encodes CAWRRRGGANEQFF.

The chain links TRBV29-1 to TRBJ1-1; D is undetermined. Germline V gene data show CDR1 as SQVTM and CDR2 as ANQGSEA. V gave up 6 bases and J gave up 4 bases, with 9 bases separating them. The CDR3 contains 11 residues. This CDR3 reads CSVTRGTEAFF. The CDR3 coding sequence is TGCAGCGTCACTCGGGGCACTGAAGCTTTCTTT.

The chain is built from TRBV7-9 and TRBJ1-2, with 7 bases aligning to TRBD1. Germline CDR1 is SEHNR and CDR2 is FQNEAQ (reference sequence). CDR3 length: 14 residues. J gave up 5 bases and V 5 bases, and 8 bases lay outside the gene matches. The CDR3: CASSPGTEGYGYTF. In nucleotides, the CDR3 is TGTGCCAGCAGCCCCGGGACAGAGGGTTATGGCTACACCTTC.

V gene TRBV12-3 or TRBV12-4 combines with J gene TRBJ1-2; D is undetermined. This CDR3 has 12 residues. The germline V and J ends were trimmed by 6 bases and 8 bases, with 13 bases remaining between them. The DNA of the CDR3 is TGTGCCAGCAGCCCTGACCGCTGGGGCTACACCTTC. It translates to CASSPDRWGYTF.

The chain is built from TRBV20-1 and TRBJ1-5; the D gene is possibly TRBD1 (5 bases). Germline V CDR1 and CDR2: DFQATT, SNEGSKA (reference sequence). CDR3 length equals 13 residues. V lost 3 bases and J 3 bases, leaving 9 bases between the germline ends. Here the CDR3 DNA reads TGCAGTGCTAGCAGGGATACCAATCAGCCCCAGCATTTT. Its translation: CSASRDTNQPQHF.

This clonotype was seen only a few times. The chain employs TRBV11-3 and TRBJ2-1; TRBD2 matches at 9 bases. Germline V CDR1 and CDR2: SGHNT, YENEEA. V trimming: 2 bases; J trimming: 7 bases; junction bases outside the gene matches: 9. The CDR3 totals 16 residues. For the CDR3, the DNA is TGTGCCAGCAGCTTATTGGCGGGAGGGCGAGGGAATGAGCAGTTCTTC. This gives the protein CASSLLAGGRGNEQFF.

This clonotype was recorded at least ten times. J is TRBJ2-1 and V is TRBV7-9; a weak D match, TRBD2 (6 bases). Germline V gene data show CDR1 as SEHNR and CDR2 as FQNEAQ (reference sequence). The CDR3 spans 15 residues. V lost 3 bases and J 9 bases, leaving 18 bases between the germline ends. CDR3 sequence reads: CASSFGLLAESEQFF. The CDR3 region has the DNA TGTGCCAGCAGCTTCGGACTATTAGCGGAGAGTGAGCAGTTCTTC. The full variable domain, rest sourced from reference TRBV7-9 and TRBJ2-1, is DTGVSQNPRHKITKRGQNVTFRCDPISEHNRLYWYRQTLGQGPEFLTYFQNEAQLEKSRLLSDRFSAERPKGSFSTLEIQRTEQGDSAMYLCASSFGLLAESEQFFGPGTRLTVL.

This clonotype was recorded many times. The chain couples TRBV15 to TRBJ2-7, with 7 bases matching TRBD1. CDR1 LNHNV and CDR2 YYDKDF come from the germline V gene (reference sequence). The J segment lost 2 bases and the V segment lost 3 bases, leaving 7 bases of the junction unmatched. The CDR3 totals 15 residues. The CDR3 coding sequence is TGTGCCACCAGCAGGGACAGGATTACGGCCTACGAGCAGTACTTC. Encoded protein: CATSRDRITAYEQYF.

This clonotype was counted ten times or more. This chain connects TRBV12-3 or TRBV12-4 to TRBJ2-7, with D possibly matching TRBD2 (5 bases). The CDR3 spans 12 residues. Deletions cut 6 bases from V and 6 bases from J, with 12 bases between. CDR3 loop: CASRPTSGEQYF. Written as DNA, the CDR3 is TGTGCCAGCAGGCCCACTAGTGGCGAGCAGTACTTC.

Only one count was recorded for this clonotype. The germline gene is not matched at one end of the junction; a read error may be the cause. This chain connects TRBV5-5 to TRBJ2-5, with 10 bases that match TRBD2. Germline V gene data show CDR1 as SGHKS and CDR2 as YYEKEE (reference sequence). The CDR3 totals 13 residues. CDR3 in amino acids: CATSGRAQETQYF. DNA for the CDR3: TGTGCCACCAGCGGGAGGGCCCAAGAGACCCAGTACTTC. The variable domain in full, with the rest retrieved from reference TRBV5-5 and TRBJ2-5, is DAGVTQSPTHLIKTRGQQVTLRCSPISGHKSVSWYQQVLGQGPQFIFQYYEKEERGRGNFPDRFSARQFPNYSSELNVNALLLGDSALYLCATSGRAQETQYFGPGTRLLVL.

The V gene is TRBV6-5, the J gene TRBJ1-1; D possibly corresponds to TRBD1 (5 bases). Germline V CDR1 and CDR2: MNHEY, SVGAGI. V gave up 0 bases and J gave up 4 bases, with 6 bases separating them. The CDR3 has 13 amino acids. The CDR3 sequence is CASSYSQGTEAFF. The CDR3 DNA is TGTGCCAGCAGTTACTCGCAGGGCACTGAAGCTTTCTTT.

As regards this clonotype: The conserved closing phenylalanine or tryptophan is absent in this CDR3, likely reflecting a read error. The chain couples TRBV7-9 to TRBJ2-1, with 12 bases identical to TRBD2. Germline V lookup: CDR1 SEHNR, CDR2 FQNEAQ (reference sequence). CDR3 length: 16 residues. The CDR3 DNA sequence: TGTGCCAGCAGCCTAGCGGGAGGGCGAACCTACAATGAGCAGTTCTTA. This encodes CASSLAGGRTYNEQFL.

This clonotype occurred many times. The J gene is TRBJ2-3, the V gene TRBV6-5, with 8 bases identical to TRBD2. This CDR3 has 15 amino acids. Trimming at V came to 2 bases and at J to 4 bases, leaving 5 bases not matched to a gene. Germline lookup yields CDR1 MNHEY and CDR2 SVGAGI. In DNA form, the CDR3 reads TGTGCCAGCAGTTACGGGACTAGTATCTCAGATACGCAGTATTTT. This translates into CASSYGTSISDTQYF.

The chain joins TRBV5-4 to TRBJ2-3, with 8 bases lining up with TRBD2. CDR1 is SGHNT, CDR2 YYREEE, per germline (reference sequence). This CDR3 contains 16 residues. V gave up 4 bases and J gave up 3 bases; unmatched junction bases: 10. The CDR3 DNA sequence: TGTGCCAGCAGCAGTCGGACTAGCAGACAAACAGATACGCAGTATTTT. Residues: CASSSRTSRQTDTQYF.

The genes are TRBV10-2 and TRBJ1-1; possible D gene TRBD1, 5 bases. The CDR3 is 15 amino acids. Germline assignment: CDR1 WSHSY and CDR2 SAAADI. Deletions cut 3 bases from V and 1 base from J, with 12 bases between. This CDR3 is CASSDSRGGNTEAFF. In nucleotides, the CDR3 is TGCGCCAGCAGTGACTCCCGCGGGGGGAACACTGAAGCTTTCTTT.

This clonotype has a count of ten or more. The chain recombines TRBV7-2 with TRBJ2-7, with D unclear. Germline V gene lookup returns CDR1 SGHTA and CDR2 FQGNSA. The CDR3 totals 13 residues. V was cut by 1 base and J by 5 bases, with 9 bases left in between. CDR3 coding DNA: TGTGCCAGCAGCTTAGACCTAGACCACGAGCAGTACTTC. Its protein product is CASSLDLDHEQYF.

V gene TRBV28 combines with J gene TRBJ1-2; TRBD1 agrees at 9 bases. Losses at the gene ends were 6 bases for V and 5 bases for J; bases not matched to a gene: 10. Germline CDR1 is MDHEN and CDR2 is SYDVKM. This CDR3 comprises 15 residues. The CDR3 loop reads CASSGQGKSRYGYTF. The CDR3 DNA sequence: TGTGCCAGCAGCGGACAGGGGAAATCGCGATATGGCTACACCTTC.

The chain carries TRBV9 and TRBJ1-6; D might be TRBD1 (6 bases). The germline V gene has CDR1 SGDLS and CDR2 YYNGEE. The CDR3 loop spans 16 amino acids. Deletions cut 4 bases from V and 2 bases from J, with 13 bases between. CDR3 coding DNA: TGTGCCAGCAGCCCTCGGACAGCGGCCTATAATTCACCCCTCCACTTT. Its translation: CASSPRTAAYNSPLHF.

This clonotype was seen more than once but under ten times. The chain carries TRBV5-6 and TRBJ2-1; 7 nucleotides agree with TRBD1. The V gene's germline CDR1 is SGHDT and CDR2 YYEEEE. The CDR3 totals 15 residues. V gave up 2 bases and J gave up 9 bases; unmatched junction bases: 11. Written as DNA, the CDR3 is TGTGCCAGCAGCTTTCGAGACAGGGAAGGGGCTGAGCAGTTCTTC. This translates into CASSFRDREGAEQFF.